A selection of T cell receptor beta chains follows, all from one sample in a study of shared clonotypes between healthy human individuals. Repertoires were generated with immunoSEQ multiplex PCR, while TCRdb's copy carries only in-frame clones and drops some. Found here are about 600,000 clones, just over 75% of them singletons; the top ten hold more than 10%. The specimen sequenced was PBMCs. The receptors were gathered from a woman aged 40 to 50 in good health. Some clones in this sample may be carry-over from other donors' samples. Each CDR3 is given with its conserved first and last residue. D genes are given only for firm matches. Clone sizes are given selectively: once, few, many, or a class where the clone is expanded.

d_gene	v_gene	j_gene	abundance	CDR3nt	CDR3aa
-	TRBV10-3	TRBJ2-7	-	TGTGCCATCAGTGAGTCCAGTCGCTACTACGAGCAGTACTTC	CAISESSRYYEQYF
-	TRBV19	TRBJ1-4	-	TGTGCCAGGGATAATGAAAAACTGTTTTTT	CARDNEKLFF
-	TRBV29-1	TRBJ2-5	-	TGCAGCGTTCAGGGAGGAGAGCAAGAGACCCAGTACTTC	CSVQGGEQETQYF
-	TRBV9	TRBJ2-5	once	TGTGCCAGCAGCGTAGGTGCGGGGAGACGAGAGACCCAGTACTTC	CASSVGAGRRETQYF
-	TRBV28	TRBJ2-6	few	TGTGCCACCCTGACAGAGCCTGGGGCCAACGTCCTGACTTTC	CATLTEPGANVLTF
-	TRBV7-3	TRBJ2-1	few	TGTGCCAGCAGTCAAGGGGAGTGGGGGAAGCAGTTCTTC	CASSQGEWGKQFF
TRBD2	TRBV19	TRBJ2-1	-	TGTGCCAGTAGTATTCAGGGGACTAGCGGGAGGAGGGATGAGCAGTTCTTC	CASSIQGTSGRRDEQFF
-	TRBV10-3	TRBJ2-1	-	TGTGCCATCAGTGACCTAGGGGGGAGGCACAATGAGCAGTTCTTC	CAISDLGGRHNEQFF
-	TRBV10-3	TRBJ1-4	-	TGTGCCATCAGTGAGTCGACGGCGTATCGACTGTTTTTT	CAISESTAYRLFF
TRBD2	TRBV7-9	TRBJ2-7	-	TGTGCCACCGAGGAGGCTAGCGGGAGGGTATACGAGCAGTACTTC	CATEEASGRVYEQYF
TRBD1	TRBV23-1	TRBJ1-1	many	TGCGCCAGCAGTCAATCGGGGACAGGGAAGAACACTGAAGCTTTCTTT	CASSQSGTGKNTEAFF